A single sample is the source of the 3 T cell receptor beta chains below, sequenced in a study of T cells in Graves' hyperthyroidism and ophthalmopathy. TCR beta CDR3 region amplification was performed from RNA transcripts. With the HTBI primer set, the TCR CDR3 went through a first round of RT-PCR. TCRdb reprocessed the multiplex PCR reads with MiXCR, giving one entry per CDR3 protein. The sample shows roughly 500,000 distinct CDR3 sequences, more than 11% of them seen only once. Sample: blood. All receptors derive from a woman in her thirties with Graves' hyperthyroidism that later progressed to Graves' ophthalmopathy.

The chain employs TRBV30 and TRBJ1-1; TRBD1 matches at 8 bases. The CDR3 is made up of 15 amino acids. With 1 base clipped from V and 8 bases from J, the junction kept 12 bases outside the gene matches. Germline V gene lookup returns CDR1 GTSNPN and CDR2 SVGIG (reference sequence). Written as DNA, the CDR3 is TGTGCCTGGAGTGCGGGACAGGAGGGGTCGTCGGAAGCTTTCTTT. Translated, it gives CAWSAGQEGSSEAFF.

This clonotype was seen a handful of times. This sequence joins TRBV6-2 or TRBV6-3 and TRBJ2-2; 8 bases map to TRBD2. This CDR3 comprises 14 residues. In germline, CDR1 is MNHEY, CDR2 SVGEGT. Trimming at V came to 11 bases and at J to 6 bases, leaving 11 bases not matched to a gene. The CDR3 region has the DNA TGTGCCGCTACTTCAAGCGGGAGCCCCGGGGAGCTGTTTTTT. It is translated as CAATSSGSPGELFF.

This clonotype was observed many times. CDR3 sequence reads: CASSYLYGYTF. CDR3 coding DNA: TGTGCCAGCAGTTACCTATATGGCTACACCTTC. The rearrangement joins TRBV28 to TRBJ1-2; D gene unclear. Germline V lookup: CDR1 MDHEN, CDR2 SYDVKM. The CDR3 consists of 11 residues. V was trimmed by 4 bases and J by 5 bases, leaving 5 bases between them.